This TCR beta chain was sequenced for a study of T-cell reconstitution after alpha-beta-depleted transplantation in children. As concerns this clonotype: What it recognizes is unknown. One end of the junction varies from germline; a read error may be responsible.

The library targeted TCRbeta and was prepared with unique molecular identifiers. TCRdb reprocessed the PCR reads via MiXCR and lists one record per CDR3 protein. The sample holds roughly 400,000 distinct CDR3 sequences, 43% seen once. Germline V lookup: CDR1 LNHDA, CDR2 SQIVND (reference sequence). The CDR3 sequence is 16 residues long. Findings and caveats of the study: T cells produced anew were the main source of T-cell counts and diversity one year after transplant. Several hundred expanded graft clones reportedly were the source of alpha-beta T cells about two months after transplant. Some patients owed their high day-60 TCRbeta diversity to surviving recipient T cells and thymic progenitors.

The sequences come from PBMCs, collected before TCRalphabeta/CD19-depleted stem cell transplant. The TCR was taken from a girl aged 2 to 10 with aplastic anemia, due to receive a stem cell transplant. V gene TRBV19 combines with J gene TRBJ2-2, with TRBD2 matching over 10 bases. CDR3 nucleotides: TGTGCCAGTAGTACTAGCGGGGGAACGAACACCGGGGAGCCGTTTTTT. Translation: CASSTSGGTNTGEPFF.